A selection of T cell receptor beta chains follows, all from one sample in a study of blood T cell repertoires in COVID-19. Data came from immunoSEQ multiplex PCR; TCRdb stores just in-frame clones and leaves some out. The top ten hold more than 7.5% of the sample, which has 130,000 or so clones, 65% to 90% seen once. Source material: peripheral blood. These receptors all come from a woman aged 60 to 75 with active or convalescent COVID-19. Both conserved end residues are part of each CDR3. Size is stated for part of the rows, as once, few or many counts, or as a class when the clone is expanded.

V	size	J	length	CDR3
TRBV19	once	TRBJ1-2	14	CASTKTLALPGYTF
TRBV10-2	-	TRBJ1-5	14	CASSRTGYNQPQHF
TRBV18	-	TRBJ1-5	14	CASSPGQSNQPQHF
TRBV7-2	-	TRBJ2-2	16	CASSLAGSGVSGELFF
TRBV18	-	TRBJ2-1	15	CASSLQTGRYNEQFF
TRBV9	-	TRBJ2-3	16	CASSVGEREFADTQYF
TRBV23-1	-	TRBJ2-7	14	CASSPRRGINEQYF
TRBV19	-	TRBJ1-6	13	CASSSLNRAPLHF
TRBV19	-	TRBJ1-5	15	CASGPQAGGNQPQHF
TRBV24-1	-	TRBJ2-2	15	CATSPQRGGTGELFF
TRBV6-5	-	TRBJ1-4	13	CASIGPLNEKLFF
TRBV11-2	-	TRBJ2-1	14	CASSLQRASYEQFF
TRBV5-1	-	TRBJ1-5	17	CASRGEGRGYSNQPQHF
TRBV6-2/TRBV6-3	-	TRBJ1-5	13	CASSLQGGQPQHF
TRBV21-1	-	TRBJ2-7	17	CASRDRVGGGLQDEQYF
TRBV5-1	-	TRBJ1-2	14	CASSLEGQIYGYTF
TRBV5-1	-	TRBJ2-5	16	CASSPGLAAYQETQYF
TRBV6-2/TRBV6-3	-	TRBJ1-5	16	CASSGNRGLGNQPQHF
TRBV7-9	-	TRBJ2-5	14	CASSPVLFRETQYF
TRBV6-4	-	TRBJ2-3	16	CASSGDRDASTDTQYF
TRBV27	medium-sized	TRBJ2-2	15	CASSLRAGGYGELFF
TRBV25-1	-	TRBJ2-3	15	CAPTTGSFSTDTQYF
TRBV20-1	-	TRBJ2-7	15	CSASKQLEVSYEQYF